The rows below give T cell receptor beta chains drawn from one sample of a study of shared clonotypes between healthy human individuals. Sequencing was performed with immunoSEQ multiplex PCR; in TCRdb, only in-frame clones are kept and a portion is missing. This sample carries some 1,400,000 clones, more than 95% of them seen once, and the ten largest clones take approximately 1%. The sequenced sample consisted of naive CD4+ T cells sorted from blood. These receptors all come from a man aged 30-40 years in good health. CDR3s include the opening cysteine and the closing phenylalanine or tryptophan. A D gene is named only where the DNA matches it firmly. Size values are once, few and many counts, or a class for expanded clones, and some rows have none.

J gene	CDR3 length	clone size	V gene	D gene	CDR3 protein	CDR3 DNA
TRBJ2-5	12	.	TRBV10-3	.	CAISERQETQYF	TGTGCCATCAGTGAGAGGCAAGAGACCCAGTACTTC
TRBJ2-6	18	.	TRBV18	TRBD1	CASSLKTGFMSGANVLTF	TGTGCCAGCTCTCTAAAGACAGGGTTCATGTCCGGGGCCAACGTCCTGACTTTC
TRBJ1-2	14	.	TRBV6-1	TRBD1	CASSPRDSIGGYTF	TGTGCCAGCAGTCCCCGGGACAGCATCGGGGGCTACACCTTC
TRBJ2-7	12	.	TRBV29-1	.	CSVVASVYEQYF	TGCAGCGTTGTTGCCAGTGTTTACGAGCAGTACTTC
TRBJ1-5	15	.	TRBV28	.	CASSFLWGGNQPQHF	TGTGCCAGCAGTTTCCTGTGGGGAGGCAATCAGCCCCAGCATTTT
TRBJ2-7	14	once	TRBV6-5	.	CASSYTDPSYEQYF	TGTGCCAGCAGTTACACGGACCCTTCCTACGAGCAGTACTTC
TRBJ2-1	15	.	TRBV5-6	.	CASSLAYGTGNEQFF	TGTGCCAGCAGCTTGGCCTATGGGACTGGTAATGAGCAGTTCTTC
TRBJ1-1	17	.	TRBV28	TRBD1	CASSSTRDRGSNTEAFF	TGTGCCAGCAGTTCGACCAGGGACAGGGGATCAAACACTGAAGCTTTCTTT
TRBJ1-3	14	.	TRBV7-3	.	CASSLSYGGNTIYF	TGTGCCAGCAGCTTAAGCTACGGGGGAAACACCATATATTTT
TRBJ1-5	11	.	TRBV28	.	CASSALRPQHF	TGTGCCAGCAGTGCTCTTCGGCCCCAGCATTTT
TRBJ1-4	14	.	TRBV4-1	.	CASSPGLVNGKLFF	TGCGCCAGCAGCCCCGGCCTGGTAAATGGAAAACTGTTTTTT
TRBJ2-7	15	once	TRBV28	TRBD1	CASRGTGTGSYEQYF	TGTGCCAGCAGGGGAACCGGGACAGGATCCTACGAGCAGTACTTC
TRBJ2-7	13	.	TRBV28	TRBD1	CASRTGGPYEQYF	TGTGCCAGCCGAACAGGGGGACCCTACGAGCAGTACTTC
TRBJ2-7	19	.	TRBV10-3	.	CAISENGGRTGTTAYEQYF	TGTGCCATCAGTGAAAATGGGGGAAGGACCGGGACAACCGCCTACGAGCAGTACTTC
TRBJ2-1	15	.	TRBV2	TRBD1	CASSEGQGAYNEQFF	TGTGCCAGCAGTGAGGGACAGGGGGCTTACAATGAGCAGTTCTTC
TRBJ2-7	14	.	TRBV5-8	TRBD1	CASSIGQVYAEQYF	TGTGCCAGCAGCATTGGACAGGTTTATGCCGAGCAGTACTTC
TRBJ1-3	17	.	TRBV7-9	.	CASSLPMGQHSGNTIYF	TGTGCCAGCAGCTTGCCCATGGGACAACACTCTGGAAACACCATATATTTT
TRBJ2-7	14	once	TRBV4-1	.	CASSQADASYEQYF	TGCGCCAGCAGCCAGGCCGACGCCTCCTACGAGCAGTACTTC
TRBJ1-2	14	.	TRBV7-9	.	CASSSPGRLYGYTF	TGTGCCAGCAGCTCTCCGGGACGGCTCTATGGCTACACCTTC
TRBJ2-1	19	.	TRBV7-9	.	CASSLDSPLSPAEDNEQFF	TGTGCCAGCAGCTTAGACTCCCCCCTTAGCCCCGCCGAAGACAATGAGCAGTTCTTC
TRBJ2-6	19	.	TRBV9	TRBD1	CASSLTPAGGLAGANVLTF	TGTGCCAGCAGCTTAACCCCCGCAGGGGGCCTCGCTGGGGCCAACGTCCTGACTTTC
TRBJ2-2	16	once	TRBV11-2	.	CASSPPGRTNTGELFF	TGTGCCAGCAGCCCCCCTGGACGGACGAACACCGGGGAGCTGTTTTTT